This T cell receptor (beta chain) originates from a study of vaccination and CD4 T cells after COVID-19. This clonotype appeared a few times. Its antigen is not known. Looked up from germline, CDR1 is SGHTA and CDR2 is FQGNSA. The CDR3 covers 15 residues. With 6 bases clipped from V and 5 bases from J, the junction kept 7 bases outside the gene matches. The treatment was: roughly ten-day PBMC culture with coronavirus spike peptide pools or control peptides (ViraFEST assay). An Oncomine TCR Beta short-read assay was used to sequence the DNA from cultured CD4+ T cells. TCRdb recomputed calls from the PCR reads with MiXCR, one row per CDR3 protein. Of approximately 26,000 distinct CDR3 sequences listed, 64% are singletons.

This TCR was recovered from a human donor who had recovered from COVID-19. The chain carries TRBV7-2 and TRBJ1-6, with TRBD1 identical over 7 bases. The sample consisted of CD4+ T cells from blood, cultured in vitro. Written as DNA, the CDR3 is TGTGCCAGCAGACCACAGGGGCTTGATAATTCACCCCTCCACTTT. Protein product: CASRPQGLDNSPLHF.